This T cell receptor (beta chain) was obtained from a study of T-cell reconstitution after alpha-beta-depleted transplantation in children. Study outcomes and limitations: Newly produced T cells mostly accounted for T-cell counts and diversity one year post-transplant. Roughly two months post-transplant, alpha-beta T cells reportedly originated from several hundred graft clones that had expanded. Surviving recipient T cells and intrathymic progenitors accounted for some patients' high TCRbeta diversity at day 60.

As it was prepared, the TCRbeta library received unique molecular identifiers. MiXCR, run by TCRdb on the PCR reads, gives a single entry per CDR3 protein. The sample has about 280,000 distinct CDR3 sequences, around 10% seen once. This clonotype occurred many times. Its specificity is unknown. Looked up from germline, CDR1 is SQVTM and CDR2 is ANQGSEA. V lost 5 bases, J lost 0 bases, and 8 bases lay in between. The CDR3 has 13 residues. This TCR came from a male patient under 10 years old who had a stem cell transplant for chronic granulomatous disease, so the T cells may come from the graft donor. The rearrangement links TRBV29-1 to TRBJ2-4; D gene unclear. The sequencing used peripheral blood, collected 180 days after TCRalphabeta/CD19-depleted stem cell transplant. The CDR3 DNA reads as TGCAGCGTTTCAGCTTTAGCCAAAAACATTCAGTACTTC. This codes for CSVSALAKNIQYF.